The 32 T cell receptor beta chains presented below share a single source sample, sequenced in a study of T cells after somatic rescue of genetic block. Profiling relied on immunoSEQ multiplex PCR, and the TCRdb table lists in-frame clones only, not all of them. The sample includes 110,000 or so clones, about 93% of them seen just once. Sequenced input: peripheral blood mononuclear cells (PBMCs). These receptors came from a woman between 18 and 29 years old.

The chain is built from TRBV6-4 and TRBJ2-2, with D uncertain. The CDR3 consists of 14 residues. The germline CDR1 and CDR2 sequences are MRHNA and SNTAGT. V was trimmed by 3 bases and J by 5 bases, leaving 10 bases between them. CDR3 in amino acids: CASSEEMWTGELFF. The DNA of the CDR3 is TGTGCCAGCAGTGAAGAAATGTGGACCGGGGAGCTGTTTTTT.

As regards this clone: Its ends do not fully match the called genes, so a read error is possible. J is TRBJ2-2 and V is TRBV5-4, with D possibly matching TRBD1 (5 bases). The CDR3 loop spans 15 amino acids. Germline V CDR1 and CDR2: SGHNT, YYREEE (reference sequence). The CDR3 DNA reads TGTGCCAGCAGCTTGAGGGGCGCGAATACCGGGGAGCTGTTTTTT. Translated: CASSLRGANTGELFF.

This clone appeared a single time. V usage is TRBV7-2 and J usage is TRBJ2-3, with D perhaps matching TRBD1 (5 bases). Looked up from germline, CDR1 is SGHTA and CDR2 is FQGNSA. CDR3 length: 15 amino acids. The V gene lost 3 bases and the J gene lost 0 bases, with 10 bases spanning the gap. The CDR3 nucleotides are TGTGCCAGCAGCTTTGGACAACCTAGCACAGATACGCAGTATTTT. Translated: CASSFGQPSTDTQYF. Drawing the rest from reference TRBV7-2 and TRBJ2-3, the complete variable domain is GAGVSQSPSNKVTEKGKDVELRCDPISGHTALYWYRQSLGQGLEFLIYFQGNSAPDKSGLPSDRFSAERTGGSVSTLTIQRTQQEDSAVYLCASSFGQPSTDTQYFGPGTRLTVL.

This chain links TRBV5-1 with TRBJ2-1; 15 nucleotides line up with TRBD2. Per germline, CDR1 SGHRS and CDR2 YFSETQ. J gave up 0 bases and V 4 bases, and 8 bases lay outside the gene matches. The CDR3 is 19 residues long. The CDR3 sequence: CASSQGLAGGRSSYNEQFF. The CDR3 bases are TGCGCCAGCAGCCAGGGACTAGCGGGGGGCAGGAGCTCCTACAATGAGCAGTTCTTC.

The rearrangement joins TRBV28 to TRBJ1-3, with a tentative D call TRBD1 (5 bases). Germline lookup yields CDR1 MDHEN and CDR2 SYDVKM. This CDR3 contains 15 residues. V was shortened by 4 bases and J by 4 bases, with 14 bases between the two germline ends. The CDR3 DNA reads TGTGCCAGCAGTTCTCAGGGCAACCAAGGAAACACCATATATTTT. Residues: CASSSQGNQGNTIYF.

For this clone: Other DNA sequences in this specimen translate into the identical CDR3. The chain combines TRBV2 with TRBJ2-7, with D uncertain. CDR1 and CDR2 (germline): SNHLY, FYNNEI. V was clipped by 4 bases and J by 3 bases, with 7 bases between them. The CDR3 runs 12 residues. The CDR3 DNA sequence: TGTGCCAGCAGTGGTAGCAGCTACGAGCAGTACTTC. As protein: CASSGSSYEQYF.

The rearrangement uses TRBV7-2 and TRBJ2-7, with D perhaps matching TRBD1 (5 bases). CDR3 length equals 12 residues. CDR1 is SGHTA and CDR2 is FQGNSA in the germline V gene. The ends were cut back, 6 bases at V and 5 bases at J, with 11 bases in the middle. CDR3 loop: CASSFRQHEQYF. CDR3 DNA sequence: TGTGCCAGCAGTTTTAGACAGCACGAGCAGTACTTC.

The rearrangement joins TRBV6-6 to TRBJ1-1, with TRBD1 identical over 8 bases. The CDR3 loop spans 15 amino acids. Germline V lookup: CDR1 MNHNY, CDR2 SVGAGI (reference sequence). V lost 2 bases, J lost 10 bases, and 12 bases stayed unmatched. CDR3 DNA sequence: TGTGCCAGCAGTTACGGTGGGGACAGGCCCCTGAGAGCTTTCTTT. It translates to CASSYGGDRPLRAFF.

The V call is TRBV9, the J call TRBJ1-4, with 7 bases aligning to TRBD1. With V trimmed by 4 bases and J by 4 bases, 10 bases remained unmatched. The CDR3 is 16 residues long. Germline CDR1 SGDLS, CDR2 YYNGEE. The CDR3 region has the DNA TGTGCCAGCAGCCCTCGAATCGCAGGGGGTAATGAAAAACTGTTTTTT. It is translated as CASSPRIAGGNEKLFF. The variable domain in full, completed from reference TRBV9 and TRBJ1-4, reads DSGVTQTPKHLITATGQRVTLRCSPRSGDLSVYWYQQSLDQGLQFLIQYYNGEERAKGNILERFSAQQFPDLHSELNLSSLELGDSALYFCASSPRIAGGNEKLFFGSGTQLSVL.

This clone was found once. The chain has TRBV11-3 and TRBJ1-2; D unresolved. This CDR3 is 14 amino acids long. The germline V and J ends were trimmed by 4 bases and 4 bases, with 13 bases remaining between them. Germline V gene sequence: CDR1 SGHNT, CDR2 YENEEA. CDR3 in amino acids: CASSSFNTGYGYTF. CDR3 in DNA: TGTGCCAGCAGCTCGTTCAACACGGGCTATGGCTACACCTTC. The whole variable domain, remainder taken from reference TRBV11-3 and TRBJ1-2, is EAGVVQSPRYKIIEKKQPVAFWCNPISGHNTLYWYLQNLGQGPELLIRYENEEAVDDSQLPKDRFSAERLKGVDSTLKIQPAELGDSAVYLCASSSFNTGYGYTFGSGTRLTVV.

The CDR3 region is CASSEHSNTEAFF. CDR3 nucleotides: TGTGCCAGCAGCGAACACAGCAACACTGAAGCTTTCTTT. The chain links TRBV7-2 to TRBJ1-1, with D uncertain. Between the trimmed V and J ends, which lost 5 bases and 2 bases, there was a span of 9 bases. Looked up from germline, CDR1 is SGHTA and CDR2 is FQGNSA. This CDR3 contains 13 residues.

This chain links TRBV28 with TRBJ2-3; unclear D gene. The CDR3 spans 12 residues. V was pared by 3 bases and J by 5 bases, with 6 bases between. Germline values: CDR1 MDHEN, CDR2 SYDVKM. This CDR3 reads CASSLAVDTQYF. DNA of the CDR3: TGTGCCAGCAGTTTGGCGGTAGATACGCAGTATTTT.

The J gene is TRBJ2-7, the V gene TRBV27; the match to TRBD1 covers 7 bases. The CDR3 has 14 amino acids. Germline trimming cut 5 bases from V and 2 bases from J; bases unmatched to any gene: 6. The V gene's germline CDR1 is MNHEY and CDR2 SMNVEV (reference sequence). CDR3 loop: CASSATGQTYEQYF. In DNA, the CDR3 is TGTGCCAGCAGTGCGACGGGACAGACCTACGAGCAGTACTTC.

The rearrangement joins TRBV4-2 to TRBJ2-1; 9 bases are shared with TRBD2. The trim removed 1 base at V and 4 bases at J, leaving 8 bases unmatched. This CDR3 has 17 amino acids. Germline loops: CDR1 LGHNA, CDR2 YNFKEQ. CDR3 bases: TGTGCCAGCAGCCAAGGTCCAGGGGGACTAGCTTACAATGAGCAGTTCTTC. It specifies CASSQGPGGLAYNEQFF.

V gene TRBV4-1 combines with J gene TRBJ2-7; TRBD1 is a possible D gene (6 bases). The CDR3 length is 16 residues. Germline CDR1 is MGHRA and CDR2 is YSYEKL. Trimming left V 0 bases short and J 2 bases short, with 14 bases between. The CDR3, as DNA: TGCGCCAGCAGCCAAGAAGATACAGGGACGACCTACGAGCAGTACTTC. This codes for CASSQEDTGTTYEQYF.

V and J are TRBV11-2 and TRBJ1-1; D is unresolved. This CDR3 spans 12 amino acids. V lost 1 base to trimming and J lost 4 bases, with 4 bases between them. Germline CDR1 SGHAT, CDR2 FQNNGV. The CDR3 nucleotides are TGTGCCAGCAGCTTAGTTCCCACTGAAGCTTTCTTT. Protein: CASSLVPTEAFF. The full variable domain, rest sourced from reference TRBV11-2 and TRBJ1-1, is EAGVAQSPRYKIIEKRQSVAFWCNPISGHATLYWYQQILGQGPKLLIQFQNNGVVDDSQLPKDRFSAERLKGVDSTLKIQPAKLEDSAVYLCASSLVPTEAFFGQGTRLTVV.

V is TRBV4-2 and J is TRBJ2-1; TRBD2 matches 9 bases. Germline CDR1 is LGHNA and CDR2 is YNFKEQ. V shed 4 bases, J shed 4 bases, and the junction held 5 bases outside the gene matches. The CDR3 extends over 15 amino acids. The CDR3, as DNA: TGTGCCAGCAGCCCAGATCTAGCGGGGTACAATGAGCAGTTCTTC. Amino acids: CASSPDLAGYNEQFF.

CDR3 nucleotide sequence: TGTGCCATCAGTCGCGCGGATACGCAGTATTTT. It yields the protein CAISRADTQYF. The chain is built from TRBV10-3 and TRBJ2-3; D gene ambiguous. CDR3 length: 11 amino acids. Germline CDR1 ENHRY, CDR2 SYGVKD. Trimming shortened V by 5 bases and J by 6 bases, and 6 bases separated the two germline ends.

The chain employs TRBV5-1 and TRBJ2-3; D call uncertain. Trimming took 2 bases from V and 1 from J, leaving 5 bases between them. The CDR3 spans 13 residues. Germline CDR1 SGHRS, CDR2 YFSETQ. The CDR3 reads CASSFTGTDTQYF. DNA for the CDR3: TGCGCCAGCAGCTTCACGGGCACAGATACGCAGTATTTT.

The chain uses TRBV15 and TRBJ2-7; tentatively, D is TRBD1 (5 bases). The V end was cut by 0 bases, the J end by 2 bases, with 8 bases between. The CDR3 extends over 14 amino acids. The germline V gene encodes CDR1 LNHNV and CDR2 YYDKDF (reference sequence). Here the CDR3 DNA reads TGTGCCACCAGCAGAGAGTCAGGGCCCTACGAGCAGTACTTC. It specifies CATSRESGPYEQYF.

This chain connects TRBV7-3 to TRBJ2-1, with 9 positions matching TRBD2. This CDR3 region has 16 residues. Germline CDR1 reads SGHTA; CDR2 reads FQGTGA. Trimming at V came to 3 bases and at J to 8 bases, leaving 11 bases not matched to a gene. The CDR3 region is CASSFHLAGTWDEQFF. In DNA, the CDR3 is TGTGCCAGCAGCTTTCATCTAGCGGGGACTTGGGATGAGCAGTTCTTC. Filled out from reference TRBV7-3 and TRBJ2-1, the complete variable domain reads GAGVSQTPSNKVTEKGKYVELRCDPISGHTALYWYRQSLGQGPEFLIYFQGTGAADDSGLPNDRFFAVRPEGSVSTLKIQRTERGDSAVYLCASSFHLAGTWDEQFFGPGTRLTVL.

This rearrangement joins TRBV9 to TRBJ1-2; perhaps TRBD1 as D (6 bases). The V and J ends lost 3 bases and 7 bases respectively, with 16 bases between them. Looked up from germline, CDR1 is SGDLS and CDR2 is YYNGEE. The CDR3 is 14 amino acids. DNA of the CDR3: TGTGCCAGCAGCGCCCGAGGGGGGCAGGGTGGCTACACCTTC. As protein: CASSARGGQGGYTF. The complete variable domain, with remaining parts taken from reference TRBV9 and TRBJ1-2, reads DSGVTQTPKHLITATGQRVTLRCSPRSGDLSVYWYQQSLDQGLQFLIQYYNGEERAKGNILERFSAQQFPDLHSELNLSSLELGDSALYFCASSARGGQGGYTFGSGTRLTVV.

This clone was counted only a few times. CDR3 nucleotides: TGTGCCAGCAGTTACGGTTGGCGGGACGTCAATTCACCCCTCCACTTT. Its protein is CASSYGWRDVNSPLHF. The rearrangement joins TRBV6-6 to TRBJ1-6; D is perhaps TRBD1 (5 bases). The CDR3 sequence is 16 residues long. V gave up 2 bases and J gave up 7 bases, with 15 bases separating them. Germline V gene sequence: CDR1 MNHNY, CDR2 SVGAGI (reference sequence).

The chain uses TRBV4-3 and TRBJ1-4, with D maybe TRBD1 (6 bases). Germline V gene lookup returns CDR1 LGHNA and CDR2 YSLEER. This CDR3 has 15 amino acids. V was cut by 0 bases and J by 8 bases, with 13 bases left in between. CDR3 sequence (DNA): TGCGCCAGCAGCCAAGACTACAGGGACGGAGAAAAACTGTTTTTT. This gives the protein CASSQDYRDGEKLFF.

The gene calls are TRBV5-1 and TRBJ1-6; a possible D gene is TRBD1 (5 bases). This CDR3 has 17 residues. V was trimmed by 2 bases and J by 1 base, leaving 13 bases between them. Germline-derived CDR1 and CDR2 are SGHRS and YFSETQ. The CDR3 spells CASSFSGGESYNSPLHF. Here the CDR3 DNA reads TGCGCCAGCAGCTTCTCGGGGGGAGAGTCCTATAATTCACCCCTCCACTTT.

The chain has TRBV5-1 and TRBJ2-3; D is unresolved. In germline, CDR1 is SGHRS, CDR2 YFSETQ. V was clipped by 4 bases and J by 2 bases, with 11 bases between them. This CDR3 has 14 amino acids. As DNA, the CDR3 is TGCGCCAGCAGCAGGTGGTCTAACACAGATACGCAGTATTTT. It is translated as CASSRWSNTDTQYF. Drawing the rest from reference TRBV5-1 and TRBJ2-3, the complete variable domain is KAGVTQTPRYLIKTRGQQVTLSCSPISGHRSVSWYQQTPGQGLQFLFEYFSETQRNKGNFPGRFSGRQFSNSRSEMNVSTLELGDSALYLCASSRWSNTDTQYFGPGTRLTVL.

The sample holds one count of this clone. The chain recombines TRBV5-1 with TRBJ2-3, with D perhaps matching TRBD1 or TRBD2 (5 bases each). Germline V CDR1 and CDR2: SGHRS, YFSETQ. Trimming removed 1 base at V and 5 bases at J, with 14 bases between. The CDR3 has 15 amino acids. CDR3 DNA sequence: TGCGCCAGCAGCTTGCCTTTGGTGGGGGTAGATACGCAGTATTTT. Its protein product is CASSLPLVGVDTQYF.

J is TRBJ2-2 and V is TRBV4-2, with 15 positions matching TRBD2. V gave up 3 bases and J gave up 4 bases; unmatched junction bases: 6. The CDR3 totals 18 residues. Per the germline V gene, CDR1 is LGHNA and CDR2 is YNFKEQ. Here the CDR3 DNA reads TGTGCCAGCAGCCACCGGACTAGCGGGGGGGCTGGCACCGGGGAGCTGTTTTTT. Translated: CASSHRTSGGAGTGELFF.

This clone was counted a few times. V gene TRBV6-1 combines with J gene TRBJ2-3; 11 bases agree with TRBD2. This CDR3 region has 17 residues. CDR1 is MNHNS, CDR2 SASEGT, per germline. J lost 3 bases, V lost 0 bases, and 5 bases had no gene match. For the CDR3, the DNA is TGTGCCAGCAGTGAAGCGATAGCGGGGGGGCGGACAGATACGCAGTATTTT. It translates to CASSEAIAGGRTDTQYF.

The chain combines TRBV6-6 with TRBJ2-5; 9 nucleotides align to TRBD2. The junction had 5 bases not matched to a gene; V was cut back by 4 bases and J by 11 bases. Looked up from germline, CDR1 is MNHNY and CDR2 is SVGAGI (reference sequence). CDR3 length: 12 residues. The CDR3 DNA sequence: TGTGCCAGCAGTTTAGCGGGGGCGGAGCAGTACTTC. It translates to CASSLAGAEQYF.

The chain uses TRBV4-3 and TRBJ1-2; D is undetermined. From germline, CDR1 is LGHNA and CDR2 YSLEER. The CDR3 contains 14 residues. V was trimmed by 5 bases and J by 0 bases, leaving 10 bases between them. DNA for the CDR3: TGCGCCAGCAGCAAAACGTCAGCTAACTATGGCTACACCTTC. Its protein product is CASSKTSANYGYTF.

The chain uses TRBV4-1 and TRBJ1-2, with D maybe TRBD1 (5 bases). The CDR3 is made up of 15 amino acids. Germline-derived CDR1 and CDR2 are MGHRA and YSYEKL. The V end lost 0 bases, the J end lost 4 bases, and 12 bases lay between the germline ends. This CDR3 is CASSQDGLQGYGYTF. CDR3 nucleotide sequence: TGCGCCAGCAGCCAAGACGGGCTTCAGGGCTATGGCTACACCTTC.